This T cell receptor beta chain was identified during a study of spatial heterogeneity in lung cancer. Time point reported: sample taken at primary tumor resection. From tumor, nontumor lung or frozen PBMC, whole RNA was taken unsorted for sequencing. TCRdb recomputed calls from the 5' RACE reads with MiXCR, one row per CDR3 protein. The sample holds tens of thousands of distinct CDR3 sequences, approximately 18% seen once. Between the trimmed V and J ends, which lost 3 bases and 1 base, there was a span of 9 bases. CDR3 length: 14 amino acids. Per the germline V gene, CDR1 is KGHSH and CDR2 is LQKENI.

The sequence derives from a male donor with early-stage non-small cell lung cancer. This specimen was PBMCs, taken at surgery. The rearrangement links TRBV18 to TRBJ1-2, with D possibly being TRBD1 (6 bases). The DNA for the CDR3 is TGTGCCAGCTCACCGGACAGTAGTAACTATGGCTACACCTTC. Translating it yields CASSPDSSNYGYTF. The full variable domain, its missing parts supplied by reference TRBV18 and TRBJ1-2, is NAGVMQNPRHLVRRRGQEARLRCSPMKGHSHVYWYRQLPEEGLKFMVYLQKENIIDESGMPKERFSAEFPKEGPSILRIQQVVRGDSAAYFCASSPDSSNYGYTFGSGTRLTVV.